Included here is one TCR beta chain sequence, with context. Per the germline V gene, CDR1 is SGHRS and CDR2 is YFSETQ. Trimming left V 0 bases short and J 10 bases short, with 8 bases between. This CDR3 contains 13 residues. PCR involved 60 Vbeta and 13 Jbeta primers. Profiling relied on immunoSEQ multiplex PCR, and the TCRdb table lists in-frame clones only, not all of them. This table has 75,000 to 100,000 clones, 60% to 80% appearing once. The sample comes from a study of cytomegalovirus exposure and HLA in healthy donors. The specimen was PBMCs. This sequence joins TRBV5-1 and TRBJ1-6; D not certain. The clonotype comes from a man in his 60s in good health and CMV-seronegative. The DNA of the CDR3 is TGCGCCAGCAGCTTGGGAGTTTTCTCACCCCTCCACTTT. Amino acids: CASSLGVFSPLHF.